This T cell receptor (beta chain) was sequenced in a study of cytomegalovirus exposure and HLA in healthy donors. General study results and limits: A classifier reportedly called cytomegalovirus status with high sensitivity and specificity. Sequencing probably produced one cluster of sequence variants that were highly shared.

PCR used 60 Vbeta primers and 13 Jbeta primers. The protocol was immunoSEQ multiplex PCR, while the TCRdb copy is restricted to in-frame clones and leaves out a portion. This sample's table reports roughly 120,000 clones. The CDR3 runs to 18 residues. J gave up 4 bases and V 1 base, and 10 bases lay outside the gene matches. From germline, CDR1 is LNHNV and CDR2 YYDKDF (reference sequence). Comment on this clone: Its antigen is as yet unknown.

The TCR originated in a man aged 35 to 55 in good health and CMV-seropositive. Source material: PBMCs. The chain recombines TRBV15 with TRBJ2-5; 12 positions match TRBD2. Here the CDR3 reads CATSRAYKLAGGVETQYF. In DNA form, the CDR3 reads TGTGCCACCAGCAGAGCTTATAAGCTAGCGGGAGGGGTAGAGACCCAGTACTTC.